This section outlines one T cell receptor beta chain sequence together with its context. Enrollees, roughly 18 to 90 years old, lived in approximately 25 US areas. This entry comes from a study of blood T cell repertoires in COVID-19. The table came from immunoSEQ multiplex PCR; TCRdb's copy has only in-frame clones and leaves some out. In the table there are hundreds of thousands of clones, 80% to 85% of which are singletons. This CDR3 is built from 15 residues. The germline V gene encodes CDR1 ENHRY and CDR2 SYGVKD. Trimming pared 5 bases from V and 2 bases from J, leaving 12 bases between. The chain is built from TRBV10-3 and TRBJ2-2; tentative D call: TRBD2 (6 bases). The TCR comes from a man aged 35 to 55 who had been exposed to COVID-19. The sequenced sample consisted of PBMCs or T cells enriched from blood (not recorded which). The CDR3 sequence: CAISPGARNTGELFF. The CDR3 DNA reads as TGTGCCATCAGTCCGGGAGCCCGTAACACCGGGGAGCTGTTTTTT.